Below, one T cell receptor beta chain is given with its context. It has no known antigen specificity. It has no much larger one-base neighbor in the sample; base qualities were not kept. The germline V gene provides CDR1 SGHTA and CDR2 FQGTGA. V is trimmed back by 4 bases and J by 6 bases, and the junction contains 10 bases that no gene match accounts for. Its CDR3 holds 16 amino acids, cysteine through phenylalanine. The CDR3 DNA has 48 bases and is translated from base 1. The sample belongs to a study of OX40 agonist ivuxolimab in advanced cancers. With respect to the entire study: Ivuxolimab, which targeted the costimulatory receptor OX40 (CD134), was an agonistic, fully human IgG2 monoclonal antibody. Intravenous ivuxolimab was administered to patients every 2 weeks at six dose levels: 0.01, 0.1, 0.3, 1.5, 3 and 10 mg/kg. Of the approximately 50 dose-escalation patients, hepatocellular carcinoma was present in about 20, melanoma in around 15, renal cell carcinoma in 9 and head and neck cancer in 9. The dose-escalation cohort was roughly 83% male with a mean age of roughly 60 years, ranging from roughly 20 to 80. Prior anti-PD-1, anti-PD-L1 or anti-CTLA-4 therapy was permitted, and checkpoint inhibitors had been received by about 37% of dose-escalation patients. Partial responses were achieved by three dose-escalation patients, of whom one had hepatocellular carcinoma and two had cutaneous melanoma. Peripheral TCRbeta sequencing was intended to test whether TCR sequence diversity was altered and clonal T-cell expansion was caused by ivuxolimab. The paper covers the monotherapy dose-escalation part of the phase I ivuxolimab trial, which included N ≈ 54 patients. Paper-wide results and their limitations: Which antigens the clonally expanded peripheral T cells were specific for was not determined. Partial responders in the 0.1-3.0 mg/kg groups had among the lowest normalized peripheral clonal expansion, especially among CD8+ T cells. At doses from 0.1 to 3.0 mg/kg, clonal expansion was seen in both CD4+ and CD8+ blood T cells between baseline and week 6. Low levels of normalized T-cell clonal expansion were also shown by some nonresponding patients. After ivuxolimab, CD8+ T cells had more expanded clones than CD4+ T cells on average.

For sequencing of the TCRbeta CDR3 region, genomic DNA was extracted from the sorted cells. The immunoSEQ Assay was used to sequence the TCRbeta CDR3 regions. As stored in TCRdb, this immuneACCESS dataset retains in-frame rearrangements with V and J assigned. A fraction of the clones does not appear; measured against another copy, unresolved V genes explain less than half of the discrepancy, and the remainder lacks a known reason. The sample table holds around 77,000 clones, of which roughly 80% were seen once. The ten largest clones add up to approximately 5% of the sample. The trial excluded patients who had a history of autoimmune disease or were on systemic immunosuppression. Peripheral blood for TCR sequencing was drawn from every dose cohort at baseline, at cycle 4 day 1 and at cycle 7 day 1. The samples were taken from a phase I, first-in-human, multicenter, open-label dose-escalation trial of ivuxolimab. Adults with locally advanced or metastatic head and neck squamous cell, hepatocellular, melanoma or renal cell carcinoma were enrolled in the trial. Before TCR sequencing, CD4+ T cells and CD8+ T cells from peripheral blood were sorted into separate populations.

The sequence was collected from an adult with an advanced solid tumor such as melanoma, head and neck, liver or kidney cancer. The chain was built from TRBV7-3 and TRBJ2-3; TRBD2 agrees with 10 junctional bases. The specimen was CD4+ or CD8+ T cells sorted from blood, collected in a trial of the OX40 agonist ivuxolimab. The DNA is TGTGCCAGCAGCTCACATCTAGCGGGGGTCCGCGATACGCAGTATTTT. This codes for CASSSHLAGVRDTQYF.